These 21 T cell receptor beta chains share one sample of origin, sequenced in a study of cytomegalovirus exposure and HLA in healthy donors. PCR was performed using 60 Vbeta and 13 Jbeta primers. Sequencing was performed with immunoSEQ multiplex PCR; in TCRdb, only in-frame clones are kept and a portion is missing. The table includes approximately 44,000 clones, over 75% detected once. The source material was PBMCs. Receptors were obtained from a man aged 50-60 years in good health and CMV-seronegative.

This sequence joins TRBV5-1 and TRBJ1-3; 7 bases map to TRBD1. V gave up 4 bases and J gave up 1 base; unmatched junction bases: 2. This CDR3 has 14 amino acids. Germline V gives CDR1 SGHRS, CDR2 YFSETQ. In nucleotides, the CDR3 is TGCGCCAGCAGCACGACAGGGTCTGGAAACACCATATATTTT. Its translation: CASSTTGSGNTIYF.

This sequence joins TRBV6-5 and TRBJ1-4; possible D gene TRBD1, 5 bases. This CDR3 is 14 amino acids long. Germline lookup yields CDR1 MNHEY and CDR2 SVGAGI. Trimming removed 5 bases at V and 5 bases at J, with 12 bases between. CDR3 region: CASSHYGANEKLFF. The CDR3 coding sequence is TGTGCCAGCAGTCACTATGGGGCGAATGAAAAACTGTTTTTT.

V is TRBV6-1 and J is TRBJ2-3, with 8 bases identical to TRBD1. This CDR3 region has 16 residues. The germline V gene has CDR1 MNHNS and CDR2 SASEGT. Trimming took 3 bases from V and 3 from J; bases not matched to a gene: 8. The chain's CDR3 is CASSDPGTGETDTQYF. DNA of the CDR3: TGTGCCAGCAGTGACCCCGGGACAGGAGAAACAGATACGCAGTATTTT.

The chain has TRBV5-1 and TRBJ1-4; 8 bases are a match to TRBD1. V was clipped by 2 bases and J by 7 bases; unmatched bases: 7. This CDR3 spans 15 amino acids. Germline V gives CDR1 SGHRS, CDR2 YFSETQ. CDR3 protein: CASSFSTGGVEKLFF. The DNA of the CDR3 is TGCGCCAGCAGCTTCTCAACAGGGGGAGTTGAAAAACTGTTTTTT.

Remarks on this clone: Additional DNA sequences in this sample encode the identical CDR3. This chain links TRBV9 with TRBJ2-7, with 10 nucleotides matching TRBD1. The CDR3 is made up of 15 amino acids. In germline, CDR1 is SGDLS, CDR2 YYNGEE. Trimming cost V 0 bases and J 2 bases; bases outside gene matches: 2. As DNA, the CDR3 is TGTGCCAGCAGCGTAGATGGACAGGGGGCCTACGAGCAGTACTTC. Translating gives CASSVDGQGAYEQYF.

V gene TRBV11-1 combines with J gene TRBJ2-5; D gene unclear. TRBJ2-7 matches the DNA end more closely, so the J call is doubtful. The V gene's germline CDR1 is SGHAT and CDR2 FQDESV (reference sequence). The CDR3 is 15 residues long. The CDR3 loop is CASSLDAVNSYEQYF. In nucleotides, the CDR3 is TGTGCCAGCAGCTTAGACGCGGTTAACTCCTACGAGCAGTACTTC.

V and J are TRBV7-9 and TRBJ2-7, with TRBD1 matching 8 bases. V lost 5 bases to trimming and J lost 1 base; unmatched junction nucleotides: 4. CDR3 length: 14 residues. Germline V CDR1 and CDR2: SEHNR, FQNEAQ (reference sequence). The chain's CDR3 is CASSQDRESYEQYF. DNA for the CDR3: TGTGCCAGCAGCCAGGACAGGGAATCCTACGAGCAGTACTTC.

The chain is built from TRBV13 and TRBJ2-7, with D possibly being TRBD2 (5 bases). The V end was cut by 4 bases, the J end by 1 base, with 14 bases between. Germline values: CDR1 PRHDT, CDR2 FYEKMQ (reference sequence). This CDR3 spans 15 amino acids. The chain's CDR3 is CASSSFGVNSYEQYF. The CDR3 DNA is TGTGCCAGCAGCTCTTTCGGGGTTAATTCCTACGAGCAGTACTTC.

The chain carries TRBV2 and TRBJ2-7; no clear D. The ends were cut back, 5 bases at V and 6 bases at J, with 14 bases in the middle. Germline V gives CDR1 SNHLY, CDR2 FYNNEI. The CDR3 runs to 13 residues. The CDR3 is CASSLLRGSEQYF. DNA for the CDR3: TGTGCCAGCAGTCTCCTTCGCGGCTCCGAGCAGTACTTC.

For this clone: Other DNA sequences of this sample code for an identical CDR3. J is TRBJ2-1 and V is TRBV19; 15 positions agree with TRBD2. The V gene end was trimmed by 8 bases and the J gene end by 10 bases; junction bases not matched to a gene: 6. Germline V gene lookup returns CDR1 LNHDA and CDR2 SQIVND (reference sequence). This CDR3 spans 14 amino acids. CDR3 protein: CASGLAGGSQEQFF. CDR3 bases: TGTGCCAGTGGACTAGCGGGAGGGTCACAAGAGCAGTTCTTC.

The chain couples TRBV28 to TRBJ1-4, with TRBD1 as a possible D gene (5 bases). The CDR3 is 16 residues long. Trimming cost V 3 bases and J 0 bases, with 11 bases left between them. Per the germline V gene, CDR1 is MDHEN and CDR2 is SYDVKM. The CDR3 nucleotides are TGTGCCAGCAGTTTGGCTGGGGCGGCAACTAATGAAAAACTGTTTTTT. Its translation: CASSLAGAATNEKLFF.

This clone was detected a few times. This CDR3 reads CASSLGSDQPQHF. As DNA, the CDR3 is TGTGCCAGCAGCTTAGGTTCTGATCAGCCCCAGCATTTT. The rearrangement links TRBV7-8 to TRBJ1-5, with unresolved D. Germline V lookup: CDR1 SGHVS, CDR2 FQNEAQ. V lost 1 base and J 5 bases, leaving 6 bases between the germline ends. This CDR3 contains 13 residues.

This chain joins TRBV30 and TRBJ1-4, with unresolved D. The germline CDR1 and CDR2 sequences are GTSNPN and SVGIG (reference sequence). Between the trimmed V and J ends, which lost 3 bases and 6 bases, there was a span of 17 bases. The CDR3 is 15 residues long. The CDR3 nucleotides are TGTGCCTGGAGATCAGTTTGGGCCGACCATGAAAAACTGTTTTTT. This translates into CAWRSVWADHEKLFF.

The chain links TRBV6-5 to TRBJ2-5; 10 positions agree with TRBD2. The trim removed 5 bases at V and 4 bases at J, leaving 7 bases unmatched. The CDR3 runs 15 residues. Germline CDR1 MNHEY, CDR2 SVGAGI. In DNA, the CDR3 is TGTGCCAGCAGTCCGCTAGCGGGAGTCGGAGAGACCCAGTACTTC. Encoded protein: CASSPLAGVGETQYF.

This chain uses TRBV29-1 with TRBJ1-1; D is unclear. This CDR3 is 16 amino acids long. In germline, CDR1 is SQVTM, CDR2 ANQGSEA. V was trimmed by 6 bases and J by 5 bases, leaving 25 bases between them. The DNA for the CDR3 is TGCAGCGTCCGGGGAAAGTGGGGAGTGAGCGAGACTGAAGCTTTCTTT. Its translation is CSVRGKWGVSETEAFF.

This CDR3 is CASSFSRSGGAFEQYF. The CDR3 DNA sequence: TGTGCCAGCAGCTTCTCCCGTAGCGGGGGGGCCTTCGAGCAGTACTTC. The chain carries TRBV7-2 and TRBJ2-7; 11 bases align to TRBD2. The CDR3 loop spans 16 amino acids. The ends lost 3 bases at V and 6 bases at J; junction bases unmatched: 10. Germline V gene sequence: CDR1 SGHTA, CDR2 FQGNSA.

J is TRBJ1-2 and V is TRBV11-2; D is perhaps TRBD1 (6 bases). V dropped 5 bases and J dropped 8 bases, with 21 bases sitting between them. The germline CDR1 and CDR2 sequences are SGHAT and FQNNGV. This CDR3 has 15 amino acids. The CDR3: CASSRKGPATGGYTF. CDR3 in DNA: TGTGCCAGCAGCCGAAAGGGGCCGGCAACAGGGGGCTACACCTTC.

V is TRBV7-9 and J is TRBJ1-6; no firm D call. Germline values: CDR1 SEHNR, CDR2 FQNEAQ (reference sequence). The length of the CDR3 is 11 residues. Trimming removed 5 bases at V and 16 bases at J, with 12 bases between. The CDR3 is CASSPFPLLHF. The CDR3 DNA reads TGTGCCAGCAGCCCATTCCCCCTACTCCACTTT.

V gene TRBV9 combines with J gene TRBJ1-3; D is possibly TRBD1 (6 bases). CDR1 SGDLS and CDR2 YYNGEE come from the germline V gene. Trimming took 3 bases from V and 2 from J, leaving 12 bases between them. CDR3 size: 15 residues. The CDR3 DNA is TGTGCCAGCAGCGCCGGGACACTTGCTGGAAACACCATATATTTT. It is translated as CASSAGTLAGNTIYF. Complete variable domain (other parts from reference TRBV9 and TRBJ1-3): DSGVTQTPKHLITATGQRVTLRCSPRSGDLSVYWYQQSLDQGLQFLIQYYNGEERAKGNILERFSAQQFPDLHSELNLSSLELGDSALYFCASSAGTLAGNTIYFGEGSWLTVV.

The genes are TRBV15 and TRBJ2-4; no reliable D call. The CDR3 extends over 14 amino acids. V was trimmed by 0 bases and J by 7 bases, leaving 10 bases between them. The V gene's germline CDR1 is LNHNV and CDR2 YYDKDF (reference sequence). The CDR3 here is CATSRDLSLNIQYF. The CDR3 DNA reads TGTGCCACCAGCAGAGATCTTAGCCTGAACATTCAGTACTTC.

This chain links TRBV9 with TRBJ2-2; perhaps TRBD2 as D (6 bases). Germline V CDR1 and CDR2: SGDLS, YYNGEE. Between the trimmed V and J ends, which lost 2 bases and 7 bases, there was a span of 12 bases. This CDR3 region has 14 residues. The CDR3, as DNA: TGTGCCAGCAGCGTCGGAATAGCGGACGGGGAGCTGTTTTTT. This sequence encodes CASSVGIADGELFF.